These 3 T cell receptor beta chains were sequenced from one sample in a study of blood T cells in healthy people across ages. Primers used in a second PCR of roughly 6 to 11 cycles were a sample-barcoded 5' primer and a J-beta primer mix. TCRdb analysed the 5' RACE reads with MiXCR anew, one entry per CDR3 protein. The table has more than 1,400,000 distinct CDR3 sequences, 42% seen once. The sequenced material came from blood. The receptors were sampled from a woman in her late teens or twenties in good health.

The V call is TRBV19, the J call TRBJ2-5; TRBD2 matches at 11 bases. Germline V gene sequence: CDR1 LNHDA, CDR2 SQIVND (reference sequence). V trimming: 4 bases; J trimming: 1 base; junction bases outside the gene matches: 8. The CDR3 spans 17 residues. The DNA for the CDR3 is TGTGCCAGTAGTACCTCAACTAGCGGGAGCTCCCAAGAGACCCAGTACTTC. It codes for CASSTSTSGSSQETQYF.

This chain connects TRBV6-5 to TRBJ2-1; no reliable D call. The CDR3 length is 11 residues. Germline V gene lookup returns CDR1 MNHEY and CDR2 SVGAGI. V was cut by 7 bases and J by 6 bases, with 7 bases left in between. The CDR3 region is CASNSGNEQFF. The CDR3 bases are TGTGCCAGCAACTCTGGCAATGAGCAGTTCTTC.

This clonotype was seen more than once but under ten times. The gene calls are TRBV7-2 and TRBJ1-2; perhaps TRBD1 as D (5 bases). The V gene lost 3 bases and the J gene lost 1 base, with 15 bases spanning the gap. The CDR3 is 16 amino acids. Looked up from germline, CDR1 is SGHTA and CDR2 is FQGNSA. Here the CDR3 reads CASSLSWGTHNYGYTF. The CDR3 bases are TGTGCCAGCAGCTTGTCATGGGGGACCCATAACTATGGCTACACCTTC.